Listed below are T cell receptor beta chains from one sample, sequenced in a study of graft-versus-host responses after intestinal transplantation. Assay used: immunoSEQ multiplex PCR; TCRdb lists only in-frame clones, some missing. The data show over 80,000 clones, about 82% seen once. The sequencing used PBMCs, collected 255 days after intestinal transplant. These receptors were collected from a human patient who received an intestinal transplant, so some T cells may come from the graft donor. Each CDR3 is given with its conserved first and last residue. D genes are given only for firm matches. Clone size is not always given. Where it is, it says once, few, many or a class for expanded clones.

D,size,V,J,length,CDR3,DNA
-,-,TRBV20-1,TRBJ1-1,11,CSASRGVEAFF,TGCAGTGCTAGTAGAGGGGTTGAAGCTTTCTTT
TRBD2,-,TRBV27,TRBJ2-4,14,CASSLYGGVDIQYF,TGTGCCAGCAGTTTATACGGGGGGGTTGACATTCAGTACTTC
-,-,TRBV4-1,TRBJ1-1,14,CASSQVGMNTEAFF,TGCGCCAGCAGCCAAGTTGGGATGAACACTGAAGCTTTCTTT
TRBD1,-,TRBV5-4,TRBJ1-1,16,CASSDWTGPMNTEAFF,TGTGCCAGCAGCGATTGGACAGGGCCCATGAACACTGAAGCTTTCTTT
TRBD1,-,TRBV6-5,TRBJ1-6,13,CAGKGGQYSPLHF,TGTGCCGGCAAAGGGGGACAGTACTCACCCCTCCACTTT
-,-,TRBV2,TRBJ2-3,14,CASSPLGTEDTQYF,TGTGCCAGCAGTCCTTTAGGCACGGAGGATACGCAGTATTTT
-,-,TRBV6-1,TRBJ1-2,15,CASSLMGREEGGYTF,TGTGCCAGCAGTTTGATGGGCAGGGAGGAGGGTGGCTACACCTTC
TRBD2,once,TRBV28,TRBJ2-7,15,CASTRSGGSRYEQYF,TGTGCCAGCACCCGTAGCGGGGGCTCCCGTTACGAGCAGTACTTC
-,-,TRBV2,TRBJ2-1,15,CASSEYQGNYNEQFF,TGTGCCAGCAGTGAGTATCAGGGAAACTACAATGAGCAGTTCTTC
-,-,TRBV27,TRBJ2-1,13,CASRKAGHNEQFF,TGTGCCAGCAGAAAAGCGGGCCACAATGAGCAGTTCTTC
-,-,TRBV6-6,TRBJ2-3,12,CASSEGEDTQYF,TGTGCCAGCTCCGAGGGAGAAGATACGCAGTATTTT
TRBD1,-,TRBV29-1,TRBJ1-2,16,CSVPAEPGTGGNGYTF,TGCAGCGTTCCTGCCGAGCCCGGGACAGGAGGAAATGGCTACACCTTC
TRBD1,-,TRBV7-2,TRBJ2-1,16,CASSLGSQGAYNEQFF,TGTGCCAGCAGCTTAGGTAGTCAGGGGGCCTACAATGAGCAGTTCTTC
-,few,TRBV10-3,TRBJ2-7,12,CAIRDNSYEQYF,TGTGCCATCAGGGACAACTCCTACGAGCAGTACTTC
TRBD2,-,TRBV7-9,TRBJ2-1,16,CASSLTSGGASNEQFF,TGTGCCAGCAGCCTCACTAGCGGGGGGGCCTCAAATGAGCAGTTCTTC
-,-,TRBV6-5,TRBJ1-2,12,CASRGGNYGYTF,TGTGCCAGCAGAGGGGGGAACTATGGCTACACCTTC
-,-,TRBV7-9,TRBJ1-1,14,CASSLVGTVPEAFF,TGTGCCAGCAGCTTAGTGGGGACGGTACCCGAAGCTTTCTTT
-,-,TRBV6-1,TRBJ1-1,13,CASGRTENTEAFF,TGTGCCAGCGGGCGGACGGAGAACACTGAAGCTTTCTTT
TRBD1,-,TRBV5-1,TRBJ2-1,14,CASHRDRGNNEQFF,TGCGCCAGCCACCGGGACAGGGGGAACAATGAGCAGTTCTTC
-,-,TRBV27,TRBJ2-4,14,CASAFGTAKNIQYF,TGTGCCAGCGCTTTCGGGACAGCCAAAAACATTCAGTACTTC
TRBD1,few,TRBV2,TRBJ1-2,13,CAGERQGRGGYTF,TGTGCCGGGGAACGACAGGGAAGGGGTGGCTACACCTTC
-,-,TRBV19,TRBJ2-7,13,CASSPGTSYEQYF,TGTGCCAGTAGTCCAGGCACCTCCTACGAGCAGTACTTC
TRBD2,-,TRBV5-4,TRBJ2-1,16,CASSWTSGSPKDEQFF,TGTGCCAGCAGCTGGACTAGCGGGAGTCCTAAGGATGAGCAGTTCTTC
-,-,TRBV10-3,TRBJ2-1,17,CAISAPPDAVGYNEQFF,TGTGCCATCAGTGCCCCCCCCGACGCGGTAGGCTACAATGAGCAGTTCTTC
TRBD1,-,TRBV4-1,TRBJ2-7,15,CASSQPGQGFNEQYF,TGCGCCAGCAGCCAACCGGGACAGGGTTTTAACGAGCAGTACTTC
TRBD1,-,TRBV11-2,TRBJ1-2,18,CASSAHRRPGQGNYGYTF,TGTGCCAGCAGCGCCCACCGGCGGCCGGGACAGGGGAACTATGGCTACACCTTC
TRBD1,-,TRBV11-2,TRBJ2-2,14,CASSKTGSDGELFF,TGTGCCAGCAGCAAGACAGGGAGCGACGGGGAGCTGTTTTTT
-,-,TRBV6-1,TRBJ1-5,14,CASSEVNRVKPQHF,TGTGCCAGCAGTGAAGTAAACAGGGTAAAGCCCCAGCATTTT
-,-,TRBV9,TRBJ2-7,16,CASSVGLGRYTSEQYF,TGTGCCAGCAGCGTAGGCTTGGGAAGGTATACGAGCGAGCAGTACTTC
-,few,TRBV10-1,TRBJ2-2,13,CASSEGDSGELFF,TGCGCCAGCAGTGAGGGGGATTCCGGGGAGCTGTTTTTT
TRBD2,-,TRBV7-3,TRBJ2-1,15,CASSSAGGSYNEQFF,TGTGCCAGCAGCTCCGCGGGGGGTTCCTACAATGAGCAGTTCTTC
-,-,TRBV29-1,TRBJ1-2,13,CSVAVGVQRGYTF,TGCAGCGTTGCGGTCGGGGTTCAGAGGGGCTACACCTTC
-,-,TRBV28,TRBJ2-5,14,CASSPTIKQETQYF,TGTGCCAGCAGTCCAACTATTAAACAAGAGACCCAGTACTTC
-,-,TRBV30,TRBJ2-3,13,CAWTWGLSDTQYF,TGTGCCTGGACCTGGGGACTCTCAGATACGCAGTATTTT
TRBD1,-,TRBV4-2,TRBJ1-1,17,CASSPLWTGMSKTEAFF,TGTGCCAGCAGCCCTTTATGGACAGGAATGTCTAAAACTGAAGCTTTCTTT
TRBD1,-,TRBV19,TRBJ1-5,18,CASSITHAGTGGNQPQHF,TGTGCCAGTAGTATAACACATGCCGGGACAGGGGGCAATCAGCCCCAGCATTTT
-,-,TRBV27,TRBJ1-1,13,CASSGRGTLEAFF,TGTGCCAGCAGTGGGCGTGGGACACTTGAAGCTTTCTTT
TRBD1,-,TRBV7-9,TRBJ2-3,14,CASSPGQGLVTQYF,TGTGCCAGCAGTCCGGGACAGGGGCTCGTTACGCAGTATTTT
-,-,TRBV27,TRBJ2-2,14,CASSLIQGAGELFF,TGTGCCAGCAGTTTGATTCAGGGTGCCGGGGAGCTGTTTTTT
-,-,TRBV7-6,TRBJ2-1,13,CASSRGFLNEQFF,TGTGCCAGCAGCCGGGGCTTCCTCAATGAGCAGTTCTTC
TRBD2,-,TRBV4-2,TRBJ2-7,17,CASSRTYLAGGPHEQYF,TGTGCCAGCAGCCGAACGTATCTAGCGGGAGGGCCCCACGAGCAGTACTTC
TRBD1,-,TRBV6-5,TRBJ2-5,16,CASSYSPGQVLGTQYF,TGTGCCAGCAGTTACAGCCCGGGACAGGTGCTTGGGACCCAGTACTTC
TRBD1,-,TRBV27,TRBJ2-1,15,CASSPRQDRGNEQFF,TGTGCCAGCAGTCCGCGACAGGACAGGGGCAATGAGCAGTTCTTC
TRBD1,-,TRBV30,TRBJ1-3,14,CAWSSGQGGDTIYF,TGTGCCTGGAGTTCGGGACAGGGCGGGGACACCATATATTTT
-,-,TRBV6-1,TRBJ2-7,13,CASSEFRWYEQYF,TGTGCCAGCAGTGAATTTCGGTGGTACGAGCAGTACTTC
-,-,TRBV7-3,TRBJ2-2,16,CASSLTGLINTGELFF,TGTGCCAGCAGCTTAACAGGACTGATAAACACCGGGGAGCTGTTTTTT
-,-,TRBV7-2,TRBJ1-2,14,CASSLGGTNYGYTF,TGTGCCAGCAGCCTTGGAGGGACTAACTATGGCTACACCTTC
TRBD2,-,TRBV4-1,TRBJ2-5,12,CASRGVQETQYF,TGCGCCAGCCGGGGGGTTCAAGAGACCCAGTACTTC